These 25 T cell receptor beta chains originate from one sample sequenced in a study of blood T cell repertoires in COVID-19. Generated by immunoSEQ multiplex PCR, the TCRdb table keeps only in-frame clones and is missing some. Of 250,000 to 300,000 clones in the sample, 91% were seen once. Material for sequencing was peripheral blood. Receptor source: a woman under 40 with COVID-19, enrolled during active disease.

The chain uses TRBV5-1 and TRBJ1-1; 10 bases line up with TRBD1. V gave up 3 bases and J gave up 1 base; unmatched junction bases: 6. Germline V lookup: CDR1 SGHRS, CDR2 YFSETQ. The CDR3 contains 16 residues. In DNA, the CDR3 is TGCGCCAGCAGCTCCGGGACAGGGGTACGGAACACTGAAGCTTTCTTT. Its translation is CASSSGTGVRNTEAFF.

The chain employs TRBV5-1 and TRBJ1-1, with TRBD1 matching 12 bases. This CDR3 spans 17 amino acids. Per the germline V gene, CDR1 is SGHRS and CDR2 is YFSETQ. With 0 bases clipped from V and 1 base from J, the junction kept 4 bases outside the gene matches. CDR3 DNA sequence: TGCGCCAGCAGCTTGGAGGGACAGGGGGCCGGGAACACTGAAGCTTTCTTT. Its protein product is CASSLEGQGAGNTEAFF.

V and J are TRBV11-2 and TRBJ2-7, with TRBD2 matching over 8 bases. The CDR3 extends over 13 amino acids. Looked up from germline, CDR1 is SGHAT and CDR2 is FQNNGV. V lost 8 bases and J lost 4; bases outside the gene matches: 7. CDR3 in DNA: TGTGCCAGCCGAGTAGCGGGGATATACGAGCAGTACTTC. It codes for CASRVAGIYEQYF. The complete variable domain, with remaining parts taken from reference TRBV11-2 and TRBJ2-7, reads EAGVAQSPRYKIIEKRQSVAFWCNPISGHATLYWYQQILGQGPKLLIQFQNNGVVDDSQLPKDRFSAERLKGVDSTLKIQPAKLEDSAVYLCASRVAGIYEQYFGPGTRLTVT.

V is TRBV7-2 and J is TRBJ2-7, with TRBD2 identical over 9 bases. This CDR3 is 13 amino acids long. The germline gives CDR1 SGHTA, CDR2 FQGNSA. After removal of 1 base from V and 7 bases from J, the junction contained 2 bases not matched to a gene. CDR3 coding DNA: TGTGCCAGCAGCTTAGGACTAGCGGTGGAGCAGTACTTC. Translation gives CASSLGLAVEQYF.

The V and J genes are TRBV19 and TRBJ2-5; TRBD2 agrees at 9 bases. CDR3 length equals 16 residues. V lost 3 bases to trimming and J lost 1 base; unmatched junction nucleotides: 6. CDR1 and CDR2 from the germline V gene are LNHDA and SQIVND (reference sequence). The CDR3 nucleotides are TGTGCCAGTAGTATCTCGTCTAGCGGGACCCAAGAGACCCAGTACTTC. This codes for CASSISSSGTQETQYF.

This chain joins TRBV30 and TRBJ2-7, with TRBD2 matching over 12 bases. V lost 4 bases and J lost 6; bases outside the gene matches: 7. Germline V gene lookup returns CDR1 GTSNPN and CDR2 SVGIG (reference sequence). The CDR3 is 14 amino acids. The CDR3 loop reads CAWNLAGGLGEQYF. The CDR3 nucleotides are TGTGCCTGGAATCTAGCGGGAGGGTTGGGCGAGCAGTACTTC.

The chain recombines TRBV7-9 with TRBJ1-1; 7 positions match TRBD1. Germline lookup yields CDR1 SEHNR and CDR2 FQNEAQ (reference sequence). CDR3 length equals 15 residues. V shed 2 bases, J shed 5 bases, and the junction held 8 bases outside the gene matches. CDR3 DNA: TGTGCCAGCAGCTTATTAACAGGGGCTGTAACTGAAGCTTTCTTT. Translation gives CASSLLTGAVTEAFF.

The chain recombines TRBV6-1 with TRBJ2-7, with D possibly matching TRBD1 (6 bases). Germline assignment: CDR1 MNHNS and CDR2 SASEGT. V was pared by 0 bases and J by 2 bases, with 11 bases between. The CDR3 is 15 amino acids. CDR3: CASSEATGRTYEQYF. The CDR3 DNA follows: TGTGCCAGCAGTGAAGCGACAGGAAGGACCTACGAGCAGTACTTC.

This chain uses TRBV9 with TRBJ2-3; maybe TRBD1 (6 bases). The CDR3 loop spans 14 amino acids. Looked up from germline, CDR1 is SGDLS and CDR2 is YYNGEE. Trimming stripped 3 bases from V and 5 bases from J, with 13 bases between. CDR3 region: CASSEQGWRDTQYF. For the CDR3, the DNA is TGTGCCAGCAGCGAACAGGGTTGGCGAGATACGCAGTATTTT.

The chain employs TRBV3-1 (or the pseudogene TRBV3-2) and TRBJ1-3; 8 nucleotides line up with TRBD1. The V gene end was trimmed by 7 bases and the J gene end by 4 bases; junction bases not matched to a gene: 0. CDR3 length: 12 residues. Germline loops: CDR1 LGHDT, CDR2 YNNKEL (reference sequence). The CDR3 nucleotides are TGTGCCAGCACAGGGGGCGGAAACACCATATATTTT. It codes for CASTGGGNTIYF.

CDR3 sequence reads: CASSFSGIGDEQYF. The CDR3 DNA reads as TGTGCCAGCAGTTTTAGCGGGATAGGTGACGAGCAGTACTTC. The V and J genes are TRBV28 and TRBJ2-7, with 8 nucleotides matching TRBD2. Germline CDR1 and CDR2: MDHEN and SYDVKM. The J segment lost 5 bases and the V segment lost 3 bases, leaving 6 bases of the junction unmatched. The CDR3 runs 14 residues. Filled out from reference TRBV28 and TRBJ2-7, the complete variable domain reads DVKVTQSSRYLVKRTGEKVFLECVQDMDHENMFWYRQDPGLGLRLIYFSYDVKMKEKGDIPEGYSVSREKKERFSLILESASTNQTSMYLCASSFSGIGDEQYFGPGTRLTVT.

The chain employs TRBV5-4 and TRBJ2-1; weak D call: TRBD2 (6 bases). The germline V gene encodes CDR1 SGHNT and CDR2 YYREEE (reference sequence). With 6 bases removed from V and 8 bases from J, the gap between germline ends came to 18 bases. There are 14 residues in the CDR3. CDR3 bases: TGTGCCAGCACGCCCGGGACTGTGGGCCATGAGCAGTTCTTC. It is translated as CASTPGTVGHEQFF.

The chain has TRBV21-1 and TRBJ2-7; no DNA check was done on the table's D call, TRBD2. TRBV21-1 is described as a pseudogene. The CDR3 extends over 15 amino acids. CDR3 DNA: TGTGCCAGCAGCAAAGAAAGCGTCCCCTCCTACGAGCAGTACTTC. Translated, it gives CASSKESVPSYEQYF.

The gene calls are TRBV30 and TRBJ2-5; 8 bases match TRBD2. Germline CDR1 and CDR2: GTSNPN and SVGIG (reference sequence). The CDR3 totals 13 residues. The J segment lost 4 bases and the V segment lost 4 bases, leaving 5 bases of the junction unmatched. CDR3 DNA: TGTGCCTGGAATGACGGACTAGCAGAGACCCAGTACTTC. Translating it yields CAWNDGLAETQYF.

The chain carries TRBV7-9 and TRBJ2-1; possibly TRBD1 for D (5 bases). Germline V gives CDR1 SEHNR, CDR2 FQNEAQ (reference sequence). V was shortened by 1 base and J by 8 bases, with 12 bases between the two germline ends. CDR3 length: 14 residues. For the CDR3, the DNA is TGTGCCAGCAGCTTAGGACGGACATCCCATGAGCAGTTCTTC. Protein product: CASSLGRTSHEQFF.

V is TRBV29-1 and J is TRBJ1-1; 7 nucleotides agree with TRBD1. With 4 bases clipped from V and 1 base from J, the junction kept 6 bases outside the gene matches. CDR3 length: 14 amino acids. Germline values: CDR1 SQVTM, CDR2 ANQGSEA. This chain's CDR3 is CSVGTGETNTEAFF. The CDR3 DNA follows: TGCAGCGTTGGGACAGGAGAGACGAACACTGAAGCTTTCTTT.

CDR3 bases: TGTGCCAGCGGGACTAGCGGGAGGGCAGAGACCCAGTACTTC. Translating gives CASGTSGRAETQYF. The chain uses TRBV11-2 and TRBJ2-5; 16 nucleotides match TRBD2. This CDR3 is built from 14 residues. Trimming cost V 8 bases and J 4 bases; bases outside gene matches: 1. Looked up from germline, CDR1 is SGHAT and CDR2 is FQNNGV.

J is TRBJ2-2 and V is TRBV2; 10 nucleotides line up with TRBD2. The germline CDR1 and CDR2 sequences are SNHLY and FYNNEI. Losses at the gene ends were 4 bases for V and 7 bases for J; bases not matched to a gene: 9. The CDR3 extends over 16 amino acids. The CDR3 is CASSVASGRAFGELFF. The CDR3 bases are TGTGCCAGCAGTGTGGCCAGCGGGAGGGCCTTCGGGGAGCTGTTTTTT. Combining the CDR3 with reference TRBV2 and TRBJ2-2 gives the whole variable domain EPEVTQTPSHQVTQMGQEVILRCVPISNHLYFYWYRQILGQKVEFLVSFYNNEISEKSEIFDDQFSVERPDGSNFTLKIRSTKLEDSAMYFCASSVASGRAFGELFFGEGSRLTVL.

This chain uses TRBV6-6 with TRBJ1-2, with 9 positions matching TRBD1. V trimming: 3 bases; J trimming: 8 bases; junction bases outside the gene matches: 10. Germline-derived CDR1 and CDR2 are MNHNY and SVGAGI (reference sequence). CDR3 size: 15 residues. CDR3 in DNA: TGTGCCAGCAGTTATATGACACAGGGGGCAGGGGGCTACACCTTC. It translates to CASSYMTQGAGGYTF.

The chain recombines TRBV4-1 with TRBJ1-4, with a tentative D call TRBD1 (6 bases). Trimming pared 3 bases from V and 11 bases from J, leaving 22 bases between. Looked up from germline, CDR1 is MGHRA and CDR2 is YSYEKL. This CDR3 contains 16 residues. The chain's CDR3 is CASSQGPGQIELKLFF. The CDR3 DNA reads TGCGCCAGCAGCCAGGGGCCGGGACAAATCGAATTGAAACTGTTTTTT.

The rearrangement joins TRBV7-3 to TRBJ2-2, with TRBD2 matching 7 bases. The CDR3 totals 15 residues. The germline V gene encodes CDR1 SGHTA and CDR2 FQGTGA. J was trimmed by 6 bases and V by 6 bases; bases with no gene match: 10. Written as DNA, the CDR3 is TGTGCCAGCAGTTGGGCTAGCGGAGGAGCCGGGGAGCTGTTTTTT. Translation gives CASSWASGGAGELFF.

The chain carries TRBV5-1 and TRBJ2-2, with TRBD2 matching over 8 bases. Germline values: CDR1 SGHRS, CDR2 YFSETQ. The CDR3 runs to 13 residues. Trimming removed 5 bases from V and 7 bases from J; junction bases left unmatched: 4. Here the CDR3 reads CASRRGANGELFF. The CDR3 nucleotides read TGCGCCAGCAGGCGGGGGGCCAACGGGGAGCTGTTTTTT.

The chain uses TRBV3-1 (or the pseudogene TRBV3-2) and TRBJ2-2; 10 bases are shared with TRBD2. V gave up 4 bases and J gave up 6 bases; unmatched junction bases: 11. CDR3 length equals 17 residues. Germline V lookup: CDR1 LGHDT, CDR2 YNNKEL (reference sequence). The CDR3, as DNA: TGTGCCAGCAGCCCACGAGCGGGAGGGCCCGGGGCCGGGGAGCTGTTTTTT. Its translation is CASSPRAGGPGAGELFF.

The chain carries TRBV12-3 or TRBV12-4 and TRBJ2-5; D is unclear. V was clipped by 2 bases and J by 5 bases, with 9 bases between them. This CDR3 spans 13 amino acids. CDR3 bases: TGTGCCAGCAGTTTATTTAGTACCGAGACCCAGTACTTC. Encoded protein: CASSLFSTETQYF.

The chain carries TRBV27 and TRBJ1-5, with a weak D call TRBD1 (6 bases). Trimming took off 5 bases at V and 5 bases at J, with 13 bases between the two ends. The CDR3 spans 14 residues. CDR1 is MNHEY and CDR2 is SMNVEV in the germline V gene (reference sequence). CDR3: CASSRGQIDQPQHF. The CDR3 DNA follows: TGTGCCAGCAGTCGAGGACAGATAGATCAGCCCCAGCATTTT.